This T cell receptor beta chain derives from a study of vaccination effects on CD4 cells after COVID-19. Measured with immunoSEQ multiplex PCR; TCRdb has only the in-frame clones, and not every one. The table lists tens of thousands of clones, 70% to 80% of them singletons. Sequencing in the ViraFEST assay came after antigen-specific CD4+ T cells had been expanded with viral peptide pools, which were used to stimulate PBMC. Having been cultured for around ten days, the cells underwent CD4+ T cell isolation. This person's SARS-CoV-2 infection, confirmed by PCR, occurred between March and December 2020. There are 15 residues in the CDR3. V dropped 1 base and J dropped 0 bases, with 10 bases sitting between them. Germline-derived CDR1 and CDR2 are SGHTA and FQGNSA. In regard to this clone: The antigen remains undetermined.

The material sequenced was CD4+ T cells from PBMCs cultured with a peptide pool, taken before COVID-19 vaccination. The sequence derives from a human donor who had a prior SARS-CoV-2 infection. The chain joins TRBV7-2 to TRBJ2-7, with D unresolved. The chain's CDR3 is CASSLGLHNSYEQYF. Here the CDR3 DNA reads TGTGCCAGCAGCTTAGGGTTGCATAACTCCTACGAGCAGTACTTC.